The rows below give T cell receptor beta chains drawn from one sample of a study of CD8 T cells in ankylosing spondylitis. From the 5' RACE reads, TCRdb called clonotypes with MiXCR, one entry per CDR3 protein. The data show about 360,000 distinct CDR3 sequences, around 15% seen once. Material for sequencing was blood, either unsorted or a sorted T cell fraction (not recorded which). These TCRs come from a male donor with ankylosing spondylitis or in good health (not recorded which). Each CDR3 is given with its conserved first and last residue. Each record gives: clone size, D gene, J gene, V gene, CDR3 protein, CDR3 DNA. D genes are given only for firm matches. Rows may omit the clone size; those that give it use once, few, many or a size class.

>few|NA|TRBJ1-6|TRBV4-1
CASSQGILVRGNSPLHF
TGCGCCAGCAGCCAAGGAATCCTGGTGAGGGGTAATTCACCCCTCCACTTT
>NA|NA|TRBJ2-1|TRBV5-1
CASSLELAAGTSIGNEQFF
TGCGCCAGCAGCTTGGAGCTGGCCGCCGGGACGTCTATCGGTAATGAGCAGTTCTTC
>few|NA|TRBJ1-1|TRBV19
CASSRWVRGMNTEAFF
TGTGCCAGTAGTCGGTGGGTGAGGGGAATGAACACTGAAGCTTTCTTT
>NA|TRBD2|TRBJ2-7|TRBV5-1
CASSLELAGGPGNEQYF
TGCGCCAGCAGCTTGGAGCTAGCGGGGGGCCCTGGAAACGAGCAGTACTTC
>NA|NA|TRBJ1-5|TRBV18
CASSPGAGQPQHF
TGTGCCAGCTCACCAGGGGCTGGGCAGCCCCAGCATTTT
>NA|TRBD2|TRBJ2-2|TRBV6-1
CAIMGRENTGELFF
TGTGCCATAATGGGGAGGGAGAACACCGGGGAGCTGTTTTTT
>few|TRBD2|TRBJ2-3|TRBV10-3
CAISSLAGSSTDTQYF
TGTGCCATCAGTTCTCTAGCGGGGTCTAGCACAGATACGCAGTATTTT
>few|TRBD2|TRBJ2-3|TRBV7-2
CASSLGLAFTDTQYF
TGTGCCAGCAGCTTGGGACTAGCGTTCACAGATACGCAGTATTTT
>few|TRBD1|TRBJ2-7|TRBV20-1
CSAKSWTGYEQYF
TGCAGTGCAAAATCTTGGACAGGCTACGAGCAGTACTTC
>few|NA|TRBJ2-1|TRBV6-1
CASSESLANDEQFF
TGTGCCAGCAGTGAAAGCCTAGCTAACGATGAGCAGTTCTTC
>few|NA|TRBJ1-2|TRBV5-1
CASSLVTGRDYGYTF
TGCGCCAGCAGCTTGGTGACAGGCCGGGACTATGGCTACACCTTC
>NA|NA|TRBJ1-1|TRBV14
CASSQAGQKSPEAFF
TGTGCCAGCAGCCAAGCGGGACAAAAATCCCCTGAAGCTTTCTTT
>NA|NA|TRBJ1-4|TRBV10-3
CAISEFGSTNEKLFF
TGTGCCATCAGTGAGTTTGGGTCCACTAATGAAAAACTGTTTTTT
>many|TRBD1|TRBJ1-2|TRBV12-3/TRBV12-4
CASSRGQGRGYTF
TGTGCCAGCAGTCGGGGACAGGGAAGGGGCTACACCTTC
>many|NA|TRBJ1-2|TRBV29-1
CSVAGALYGYTF
TGCAGCGTTGCGGGGGCCCTCTATGGCTACACCTTC
>many|NA|TRBJ1-1|TRBV5-1
CASSGPDTANTEAFF
TGCGCCAGCAGCGGGCCGGACACCGCGAACACTGAAGCTTTCTTT
>NA|NA|TRBJ1-4|TRBV12-3/TRBV12-4
CASSLGAAPMELFF
TGTGCCAGCAGTTTAGGGGCAGCCCCGATGGAACTGTTTTTT
>NA|NA|TRBJ2-1|TRBV12-3/TRBV12-4
CASSLGAEFNEQFF
TGTGCCAGCAGTTTGGGGGCGGAGTTCAATGAGCAGTTCTTC
>many|NA|TRBJ2-1|TRBV29-1
CSLRESSYNEQFF
TGCAGCCTTCGGGAGAGCTCCTACAATGAGCAGTTCTTC
>NA|TRBD1|TRBJ2-2|TRBV27
CASSFLTTGGVGELFF
TGTGCCAGCAGTTTCCTCACGACAGGGGGTGTCGGGGAGCTGTTTTTT
>NA|NA|TRBJ2-6|TRBV6-1
CASKGVSGANVLTF
TGTGCCAGCAAAGGGGTCTCTGGGGCCAACGTCCTGACTTTC
>NA|TRBD2|TRBJ2-3|TRBV12-3/TRBV12-4
CASTPSGFGDTQYF
TGTGCCAGCACACCTAGCGGGTTCGGCGATACGCAGTATTTT
>NA|NA|TRBJ2-1|TRBV20-1
CSASSRSPNEQFF
TGCAGTGCTAGTTCTCGGTCACCTAATGAGCAGTTCTTC
>few|TRBD1|TRBJ1-2|TRBV29-1
CSVLGQHYGYTF
TGCAGCGTTTTGGGACAGCATTATGGCTACACCTTC
>NA|TRBD2|TRBJ2-3|TRBV12-3/TRBV12-4
CASGRAGGPADTQYF
TGTGCCAGCGGAAGGGCGGGGGGGCCGGCAGATACGCAGTATTTT